This T cell receptor (beta chain) was profiled in a study of spatial heterogeneity in lung cancer. Study context: For the average unique TCR and UMI combination, more than eight occurrences appeared in raw reads. Study outcomes and limitations: Ubiquitous, expanded tumor-derived TCRs were more frequently observed in blood at resection than at follow-up.

Every TCR cDNA molecule carried a tag that served as a unique molecular identifier. TCRdb reprocessed the 5' RACE reads via MiXCR and lists one record per CDR3 protein. This table has about 700 distinct CDR3 sequences, roughly half appearing once. CDR3 length: 15 residues. The V gene's germline CDR1 is DFQATT and CDR2 SNEGSKA (reference sequence). Trimming stripped 6 bases from V and 0 bases from J, with 16 bases between. Time point reported: sample taken at primary tumor resection. Unsorted tumor, nontumor lung tissue or cryopreserved PBMC supplied the whole RNA. Comments on this clonotype: Antigen unknown. The library was designed around alpha chains, so this beta chain is a stray read whose abundance carries little weight.

This material consisted of PBMCs, taken at surgery. The receptor was derived from a male donor with early-stage non-small cell lung cancer. The J gene is TRBJ2-3, the V gene TRBV20-1, with D perhaps TRBD2 (5 bases). This CDR3 reads CSANGGASSTDTQYF. The CDR3 DNA reads TGCAGTGCCAACGGAGGCGCGTCTAGCACAGATACGCAGTATTTT.